This entry concerns a single TCR beta chain. This sample was included in a study of regulatory T cells in long-lasting Graves disease. The CDR3 is made up of 13 amino acids. The germline CDR1 and CDR2 sequences are DFQATT and SNEGSKA (reference sequence). V dropped 3 bases and J dropped 4 bases, with 10 bases sitting between them. Time point reported: newly diagnosed GD, antithyroid drugs for less than 3 months. PBMCs were the source of the RNA used for TCR sequencing. Arm-PCR of CDR3 regions and iRepertoire HTBI primers were used to build TCR beta libraries. A single record per CDR3 protein comes from TCRdb applying MiXCR to the multiplex PCR reads. The profile covers about 530,000 distinct CDR3 sequences, with 15% to 20% appearing a single time and around 25% taken by the ten largest. In addition, the sample was reused for a study of T cells in Graves' hyperthyroidism and ophthalmopathy. That source notes: Among the patients, aged 18 to 65, hyperthyroidism was newly diagnosed and had lasted under 2 months. HTBI primers drove first-round RT-PCR of the TCR CDR3.

The clonotype was recovered from a woman aged 35-65 years with Graves disease. The starting material was peripheral blood mononuclear cells (PBMCs), obtained at new diagnosis, from a patient treated with antithyroid drugs. The chain recombines TRBV20-1 with TRBJ2-1; D is ambiguous. The CDR3 region has the DNA TGCAGTGCTAGGGCGGCGCAGTACAATGAGCAGTTCTTC. As protein: CSARAAQYNEQFF.